Detailed here is one T cell receptor beta chain. Data came from immunoSEQ multiplex PCR; TCRdb stores just in-frame clones and leaves some out. The sample yields approximately 110,000 clones, approximately 90% seen once. This entry comes from a study of control samples from healthy donors and cancer patients. The germline V gene encodes CDR1 LNHDA and CDR2 SQIVND (reference sequence). The CDR3 runs 13 residues. V was pared by 3 bases and J by 5 bases, with 7 bases between. The chain couples TRBV19 to TRBJ2-2; D possibly corresponds to TRBD2 (6 bases). What was sequenced was blood. This receptor was obtained from a woman between 18 and 29 years old in good health. CDR3 sequence reads: CASSMAGTGELFF. The CDR3 nucleotides are TGTGCCAGTAGTATGGCGGGGACCGGGGAGCTGTTTTTT.